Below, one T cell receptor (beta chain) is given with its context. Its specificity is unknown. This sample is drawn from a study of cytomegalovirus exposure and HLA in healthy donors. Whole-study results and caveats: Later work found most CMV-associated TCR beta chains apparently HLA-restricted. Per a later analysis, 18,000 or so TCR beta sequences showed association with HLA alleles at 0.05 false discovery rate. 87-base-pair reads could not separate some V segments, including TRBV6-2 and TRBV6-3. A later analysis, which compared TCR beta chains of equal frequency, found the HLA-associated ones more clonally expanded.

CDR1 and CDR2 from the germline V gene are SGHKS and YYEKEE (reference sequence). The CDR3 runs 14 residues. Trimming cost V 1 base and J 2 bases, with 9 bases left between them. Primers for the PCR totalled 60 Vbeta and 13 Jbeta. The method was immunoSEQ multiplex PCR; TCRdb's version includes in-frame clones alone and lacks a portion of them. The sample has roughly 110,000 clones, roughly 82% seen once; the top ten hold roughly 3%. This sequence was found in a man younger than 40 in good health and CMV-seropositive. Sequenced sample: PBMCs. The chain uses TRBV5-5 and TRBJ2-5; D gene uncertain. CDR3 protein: CASSLLTPQETQYF. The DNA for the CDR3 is TGTGCCAGCAGCTTGCTGACTCCACAAGAGACCCAGTACTTC.